This T cell receptor beta chain came from a study of cytomegalovirus exposure and HLA in healthy donors. Amplification used 60 Vbeta primers and 13 Jbeta primers. Sequencing was performed with immunoSEQ multiplex PCR; in TCRdb, only in-frame clones are kept and a portion is missing. The table shows some 45,000 clones, with roughly 76% occurring only once. The V gene lost 1 base and the J gene lost 5 bases, with 9 bases spanning the gap. CDR3 length: 14 residues. Germline-derived CDR1 and CDR2 are MGHRA and YSYEKL. This clonotype originated in a man in his thirties or forties in good health and CMV-seronegative. This chain uses TRBV4-1 with TRBJ1-5, with D possibly matching TRBD1 (6 bases). The sequenced material came from PBMCs. The CDR3 loop reads CASSQVTGHQPQHF. The CDR3 bases are TGCGCCAGCAGCCAAGTCACAGGGCATCAGCCCCAGCATTTT.